The rows below give T cell receptor beta chains drawn from one sample of a study of blood T cell repertoires in COVID-19. The method was immunoSEQ multiplex PCR; TCRdb's version includes in-frame clones alone and lacks a portion of them. The sample carries more than 200,000 clones, around 87% recorded once. Input material: PBMCs or T cells enriched from blood (not recorded which). These TCRs come from a woman between 50 and 59 years old who had recovered from COVID-19. Each CDR3 is given with its conserved first and last residue.

J: TRBJ2-7; V: TRBV27; CDR3: CASSEDRSDEQYF
J: TRBJ2-3; V: TRBV2; CDR3: CASQIAGQGEDTQYF
J: TRBJ1-6; V: TRBV6-5; CDR3: CASLQGEYSPLHF
J: TRBJ2-2; V: TRBV5-1; CDR3: CASSFGLAGPTGELFF
J: TRBJ2-5; V: TRBV10-3; CDR3: CAISDGETQYF
J: TRBJ2-1; V: TRBV19; CDR3: CASTLAGVDEQFF
J: TRBJ2-1; V: TRBV11-3; CDR3: CASSPRLAGEAEQFF
J: TRBJ2-5; V: TRBV18; CDR3: CASSPGQETQYF
J: TRBJ2-7; V: TRBV2; CDR3: CASSYSRETPGQYF
J: TRBJ1-3; V: TRBV3-1/TRBV3-2; CDR3: CASSQDLYTIYF
J: TRBJ1-6; V: TRBV4-2; CDR3: CASSLDRDPPLHF
J: TRBJ2-7; V: TRBV28; CDR3: CASSFRDSRFEQYF
J: TRBJ1-1; V: TRBV29-1; CDR3: CSVVGGNTEAFF
J: TRBJ1-2; V: TRBV18; CDR3: CASRQGTDGNYGYTF
J: TRBJ2-7; V: TRBV28; CDR3: CASSSPAVYEQYF
J: TRBJ2-1; V: TRBV27; CDR3: CASSRSVTGAQKRYNEQFF
J: TRBJ1-1; V: TRBV5-4; CDR3: CASSLVGQGKTEAFF
J: TRBJ1-5; V: TRBV19; CDR3: CATGDRRNQPQHF
J: TRBJ2-4; V: TRBV14; CDR3: CASSLQGGIQYF
J: TRBJ1-2; V: TRBV30; CDR3: CAWRGTGWDYGYTF
J: TRBJ2-5; V: TRBV5-6; CDR3: CASSSEGGFHQETQYF
J: TRBJ2-1; V: TRBV7-9; CDR3: CASSSTQGEWEFF
J: TRBJ1-5; V: TRBV2; CDR3: CASSERTGGRNQPQHF
J: TRBJ2-1; V: TRBV27; CDR3: CASSARLAGGRYNEQFF
J: TRBJ1-1; V: TRBV20-1; CDR3: CSAQLSDEAFF
J: TRBJ2-1; V: TRBV28; CDR3: CASSYTPPPFNEQFF
J: TRBJ2-1; V: TRBV3-1/TRBV3-2; CDR3: CASSRFRALDNEQFF
J: TRBJ2-3; V: TRBV28; CDR3: CASSLSAFRLAGDTDTQYF
J: TRBJ1-2; V: TRBV19; CDR3: CASEDRSYGYTF
J: TRBJ2-7; V: TRBV2; CDR3: CAYTLGGDSSYEQYF
J: TRBJ2-7; V: TRBV20-1; CDR3: CSATESGLSSYEQYF
J: TRBJ2-1; V: TRBV18; CDR3: CASSQRTSGLWDEQFF
J: TRBJ2-3; V: TRBV30; CDR3: CAWSPPGLKDTQYF
J: TRBJ1-1; V: TRBV7-3; CDR3: CASSLRGETDTEAFF
J: TRBJ1-2; V: TRBV12-5; CDR3: CASGSTGRGAGYGYTF
J: TRBJ1-3; V: TRBV18; CDR3: CASSPISVSGNTIYF
J: TRBJ2-3; V: TRBV28; CDR3: CASSFSGETDTQYF
J: TRBJ2-2; V: TRBV9; CDR3: CASSVVAGGPIGELFF
J: TRBJ2-3; V: TRBV9; CDR3: CASNVGQGQRTDTQYF
J: TRBJ2-1; V: TRBV5-1; CDR3: CASSLDGGLNEQFF
J: TRBJ2-5; V: TRBV2; CDR3: CASSEVRETQYF
J: TRBJ1-5; V: TRBV19; CDR3: CASTLLGDSNQPQHF
J: TRBJ2-1; V: TRBV5-6; CDR3: CASSGGQGAGMHEQFF
J: TRBJ1-5; V: TRBV28; CDR3: CASRWLISNQPQHF
J: TRBJ1-2; V: TRBV2; CDR3: CASSQQGRYGYTF
J: TRBJ1-2; V: TRBV27; CDR3: CASSLTREIGYTF
J: TRBJ1-2; V: TRBV5-4; CDR3: CASSPDRGRRYGYTF
J: TRBJ1-2; V: TRBV19; CDR3: CASTGTGVPSNYGYTF
J: TRBJ2-5; V: TRBV2; CDR3: CASAGEYQETQYF
J: TRBJ2-7; V: TRBV4-3; CDR3: CASSQSRQVSYEQYF
J: TRBJ1-5; V: TRBV7-2; CDR3: CASSLGRGGNQPQHF
J: TRBJ1-1; V: TRBV11-2; CDR3: CASSFFPTRGPLNTEAFF
J: TRBJ2-3; V: TRBV6-6; CDR3: CASSPAGQGADTQYF
J: TRBJ2-5; V: TRBV9; CDR3: CASSVGDGTAQETQYF
J: TRBJ2-4; V: TRBV2; CDR3: CASQPKEGLQNIQYF
J: TRBJ1-1; V: TRBV5-1; CDR3: CASSFGGITEAFF
J: TRBJ1-2; V: TRBV18; CDR3: CASSLSRDRGGGYTF
J: TRBJ1-2; V: TRBV4-1; CDR3: CASSQWTGVNYGYTF